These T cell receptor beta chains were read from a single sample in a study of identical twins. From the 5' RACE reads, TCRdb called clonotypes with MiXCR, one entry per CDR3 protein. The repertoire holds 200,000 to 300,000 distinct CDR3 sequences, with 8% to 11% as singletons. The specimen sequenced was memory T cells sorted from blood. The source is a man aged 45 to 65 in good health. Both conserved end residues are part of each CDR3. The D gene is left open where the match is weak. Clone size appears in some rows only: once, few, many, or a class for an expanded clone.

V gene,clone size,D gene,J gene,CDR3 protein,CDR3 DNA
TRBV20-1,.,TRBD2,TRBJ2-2,CSARDRRVAGGTNTGELFF,TGCAGTGCTAGGGATAGGAGGGTAGCGGGGGGTACGAACACCGGGGAGCTGTTTTTT
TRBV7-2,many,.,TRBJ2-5,CASSIDETTQYF,TGTGCCAGCAGCATCGATGAAACGACCCAGTACTTC
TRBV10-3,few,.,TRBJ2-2,CAISELLTATGELFF,TGTGCCATCAGTGAGCTTTTAACAGCCACCGGGGAGCTGTTTTTT
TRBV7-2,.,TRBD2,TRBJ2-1,CASSLAGGRQFF,TGTGCCAGCAGCTTAGCCGGCGGGAGGCAGTTCTTC
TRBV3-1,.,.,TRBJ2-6,CASSQGRARANVLTF,TGTGCCAGCAGCCAGGGACGCGCAAGAGCCAACGTCCTGACTTTC
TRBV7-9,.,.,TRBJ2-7,CASSSVTVEQYF,TGTGCCAGCAGCTCCGTCACGGTCGAGCAGTACTTC
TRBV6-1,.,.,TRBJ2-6,CASSATRTGLRDVLTF,TGTGCCAGCAGTGCGACTCGAACAGGCTTACGGGACGTCCTGACTTTC
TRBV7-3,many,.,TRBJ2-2,CASSLSPAIGELFF,TGTGCCAGCAGCTTATCCCCCGCAATCGGGGAGCTGTTTTTT
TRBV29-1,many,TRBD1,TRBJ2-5,CSVAGTGLGETQYF,TGCAGCGTTGCCGGGACAGGGTTGGGGGAGACCCAGTACTTC
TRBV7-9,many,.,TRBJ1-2,CASSPRDTAYGYTF,TGTGCCAGCAGCCCCCGGGACACAGCGTATGGCTACACCTTC
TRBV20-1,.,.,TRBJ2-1,CSAESGSSSYNEQFF,TGCAGTGCCGAGAGCGGTTCAAGCTCCTACAATGAGCAGTTCTTC
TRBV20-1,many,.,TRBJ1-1,CSARFQVNTEAFF,TGCAGTGCTAGATTCCAGGTGAACACTGAAGCTTTCTTT
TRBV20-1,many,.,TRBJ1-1,CSAGMGGGNRDIGF,TGCAGTGCCGGGATGGGGGGAGGGAACCGGGACATCGGCTTT
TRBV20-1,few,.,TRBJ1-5,CSARDSNRPDSNQPQHF,TGCAGTGCTAGAGATTCAAACAGGCCAGATAGCAATCAGCCCCAGCATTTT
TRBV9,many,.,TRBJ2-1,CASRSSAVNEQFF,TGTGCCAGCCGATCTAGCGCGGTAAATGAGCAGTTCTTC
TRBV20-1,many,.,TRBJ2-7,CSARADDRIRRSKQYF,TGCAGTGCTAGAGCCGATGACAGAATACGACGTAGCAAGCAGTACTTC
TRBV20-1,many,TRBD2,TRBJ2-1,CSARPVAGGPYSYNEQFF,TGCAGTGCTAGACCCGTAGCGGGGGGCCCTTACTCCTACAATGAGCAGTTCTTC
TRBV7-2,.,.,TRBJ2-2,CASSLASTSRVGELFF,TGTGCCAGCAGCTTAGCGTCTACGTCCCGGGTCGGGGAGCTGTTTTTT
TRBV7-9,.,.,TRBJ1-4,CASSPSGGHEKLFF,TGTGCCAGCAGCCCCTCGGGGGGCCATGAAAAACTGTTTTTT
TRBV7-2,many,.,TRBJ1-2,CASSLARRQTYGYTF,TGTGCCAGCAGCTTAGCTAGGCGGCAAACCTATGGCTACACCTTC
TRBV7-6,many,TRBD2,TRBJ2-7,CASSLLAGSSYEQYF,TGTGCCAGCAGCTTATTAGCGGGTTCAAGTTACGAGCAGTACTTC
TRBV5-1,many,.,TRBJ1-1,CASSLEPAQPDAFF,TGCGCCAGCAGCTTGGAGCCTGCCCAACCTGACGCTTTCTTT
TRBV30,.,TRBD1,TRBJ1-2,CACPGQGSEYYGYTF,TGTGCCTGCCCGGGACAGGGGTCGGAGTACTATGGCTACACCTTC
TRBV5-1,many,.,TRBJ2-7,CASSGGQTFYEQYF,TGCGCCAGCAGCGGTGGACAGACCTTCTACGAGCAGTACTTC
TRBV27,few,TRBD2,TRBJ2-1,CASSLSSSGRAEAEQFF,TGTGCCAGCAGTTTATCTTCTAGCGGGAGGGCCGAGGCTGAGCAGTTCTTC
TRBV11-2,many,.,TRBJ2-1,CASSLTTGYNEQFF,TGTGCCAGCAGCCTGACAACGGGGTACAATGAGCAGTTCTTC
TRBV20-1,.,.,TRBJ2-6,CSAHGANVLTF,TGCAGTGCTCACGGGGCCAACGTCCTGACTTTC
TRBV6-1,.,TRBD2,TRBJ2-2,CASRLAGGNTGELFF,TGTGCCAGCAGACTAGCGGGAGGTAACACCGGGGAGCTGTTTTTT
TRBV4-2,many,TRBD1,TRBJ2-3,CASSLQTGGYTDTQYF,TGTGCCAGCAGCCTACAAACAGGGGGCTACACAGATACGCAGTATTTT
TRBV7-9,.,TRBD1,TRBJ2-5,CASSIGQGSWETQYF,TGTGCCAGCAGTATAGGACAGGGGAGTTGGGAGACCCAGTACTTC
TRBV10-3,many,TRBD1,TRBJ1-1,CAIRDDRGEAFF,TGTGCCATCAGGGACGACAGGGGGGAAGCTTTCTTT
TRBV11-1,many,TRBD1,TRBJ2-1,CASGTGFYNEQFF,TGTGCCAGCGGGACAGGTTTCTACAATGAGCAGTTCTTC
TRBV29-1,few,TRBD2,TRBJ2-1,CSVETSGRSYNEQFF,TGCAGCGTTGAGACTAGCGGGAGGTCCTACAATGAGCAGTTCTTC
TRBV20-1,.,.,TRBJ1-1,CSARVGDKGTEAFF,TGCAGTGCTAGGGTGGGGGATAAAGGGACTGAAGCTTTCTTT
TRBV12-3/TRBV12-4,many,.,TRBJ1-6,CASSLVGGTSPLHF,TGTGCCAGCAGTTTAGTGGGGGGCACTTCACCCCTCCACTTT
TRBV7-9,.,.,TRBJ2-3,CASSLDRGHTDTQYF,TGTGCCAGCAGCTTAGACCGGGGGCACACAGATACGCAGTATTTT
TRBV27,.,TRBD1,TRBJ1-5,CASSFRQGRQPQHF,TGTGCCAGCAGTTTTCGACAGGGGCGTCAGCCCCAGCATTTT
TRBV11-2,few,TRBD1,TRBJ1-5,CASSLGQGPMEPQHF,TGTGCCAGCAGCTTAGGACAGGGTCCCATGGAGCCCCAGCATTTT
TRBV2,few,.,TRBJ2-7,CASRGDTEYEQYF,TGTGCCAGCAGGGGGGACACCGAATACGAGCAGTACTTC
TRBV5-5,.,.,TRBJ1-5,CASSFRMVGGNQPQHF,TGTGCCAGCAGCTTTCGTATGGTCGGGGGCAATCAGCCCCAGCATTTT
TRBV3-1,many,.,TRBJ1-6,CASSETPTTNSPLHF,TGTGCCAGCAGCGAAACGCCCACAACAAATTCACCCCTCCACTTT